The rows below give T cell receptor beta chains drawn from one sample of a study of cytomegalovirus exposure and HLA in healthy donors. Sequencing was performed with immunoSEQ multiplex PCR; in TCRdb, only in-frame clones are kept and a portion is missing. The table has about 110,000 clones, roughly 90% seen once. The sample was PBMCs. These receptors were obtained from a woman under 40 in good health and CMV-seropositive. CDR3s include the opening cysteine and the closing phenylalanine or tryptophan. Each record gives: J gene, V gene, D gene, clone size, CDR3 DNA, CDR3 protein. A D gene is named only where the DNA matches it firmly. The size of a clone is reported for some rows only, either as once, few or many, or as a class for expanded clones.

TRBJ2-1 | TRBV6-5 | NA | NA | TGTGCCAGCAGTTTCAACGGCTACAATGAGCAGTTCTTC | CASSFNGYNEQFF
TRBJ2-5 | TRBV10-3 | NA | NA | TGTGCCATCAGCCACAGGAGCGTTCAAGAGACCCAGTACTTC | CAISHRSVQETQYF
TRBJ2-4 | TRBV4-1 | TRBD1 | NA | TGCGCCAGCAGCCAGGGACAGGGGGAATCAATAGCCAAAAACATTCAGTACTTC | CASSQGQGESIAKNIQYF
TRBJ2-3 | TRBV7-7 | NA | NA | TGTGCCAGCAGCCCCACCGTAGCAGATACGCAGTATTTT | CASSPTVADTQYF
TRBJ2-7 | TRBV9 | TRBD1 | once | TGTGCCAGCAGCGTCACCGACAGGGGCCTATCCTACGAGCAGTACTTC | CASSVTDRGLSYEQYF
TRBJ2-1 | TRBV19 | TRBD2 | NA | TGTGCCAGTAGTATAGATCTACCCGGGACTAGCGGGACGCCCTACAATGAGCAGTTCTTC | CASSIDLPGTSGTPYNEQFF
TRBJ1-1 | TRBV6-1 | NA | NA | TGTGCCAGCAGTGAAAACGGGGAGAGGACTGAAGCTTTCTTT | CASSENGERTEAFF
TRBJ1-2 | TRBV6-6 | NA | NA | TGTGCCAGCAGTTACGCCGGGACTAACTATGGCTACACCTTC | CASSYAGTNYGYTF
TRBJ2-7 | TRBV5-1 | TRBD2 | NA | TGCGCCAGCAGCTATGGGGAGCGGGGCCTCTACGAGCAGTACTTC | CASSYGERGLYEQYF
TRBJ2-2 | TRBV25-1 | NA | many | TGTGCCAGCTCACCGGGTCCCTCGACCGGGGAGCTGTTTTTT | CASSPGPSTGELFF
TRBJ1-1 | TRBV18 | TRBD1 | NA | TGTGCCAGCTCTTCCGGGACAGGGAGATTGACTGAAGCTTTCTTT | CASSSGTGRLTEAFF
TRBJ2-1 | TRBV19 | TRBD2 | NA | TGTGCCACCACGAGAGCGGGGGGGCAGCGGGAGCAGTTCTTC | CATTRAGGQREQFF
TRBJ2-2 | TRBV7-8 | TRBD2 | few | TGTGCCAGCAGCTTGGTGGAGGCGCGGGGGGGCCTCACCGGGGAGCTGTTTTTT | CASSLVEARGGLTGELFF
TRBJ2-1 | TRBV5-1 | NA | NA | TGCGCCAGCGCACCATGGGGGGACGGGTTTGAGCAGTTCTTC | CASAPWGDGFEQFF
TRBJ2-2 | TRBV19 | NA | NA | TGTGCCAGTAGTGTTCTAGTTGCCGGGGAGCTGTTTTTT | CASSVLVAGELFF